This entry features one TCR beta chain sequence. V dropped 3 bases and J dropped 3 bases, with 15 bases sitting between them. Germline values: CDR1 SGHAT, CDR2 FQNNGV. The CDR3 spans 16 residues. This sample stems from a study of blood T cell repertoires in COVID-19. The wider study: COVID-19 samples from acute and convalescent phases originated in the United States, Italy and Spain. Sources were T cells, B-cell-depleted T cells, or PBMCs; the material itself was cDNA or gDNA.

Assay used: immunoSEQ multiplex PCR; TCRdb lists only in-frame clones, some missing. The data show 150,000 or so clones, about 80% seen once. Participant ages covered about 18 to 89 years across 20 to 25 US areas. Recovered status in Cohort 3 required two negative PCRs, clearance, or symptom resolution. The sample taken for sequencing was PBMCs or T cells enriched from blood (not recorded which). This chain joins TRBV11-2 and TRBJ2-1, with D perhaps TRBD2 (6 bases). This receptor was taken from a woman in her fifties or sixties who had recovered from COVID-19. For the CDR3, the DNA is TGTGCCAGCAGCTTCCGACGTAGCGGATACTACAATGAGCAGTTCTTC. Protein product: CASSFRRSGYYNEQFF. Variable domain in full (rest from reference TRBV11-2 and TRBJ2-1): EAGVAQSPRYKIIEKRQSVAFWCNPISGHATLYWYQQILGQGPKLLIQFQNNGVVDDSQLPKDRFSAERLKGVDSTLKIQPAKLEDSAVYLCASSFRRSGYYNEQFFGPGTRLTVL.